One TCR beta chain is described in this entry. The data originate from a study of T cell changes during pregnancy in multiple sclerosis. Measured with immunoSEQ multiplex PCR; TCRdb has only the in-frame clones, and not every one. Of about 40,000 clones listed, roughly 93% are singletons. The CDR3 totals 14 residues. Between the trimmed V and J ends, which lost 0 bases and 12 bases, there was a span of 15 bases. The germline V gene has CDR1 LGHNA and CDR2 YNFKEQ. The TCR was taken from a female donor with multiple sclerosis, enrolled in a pregnancy study. The material sequenced was PBMCs (not recorded whether the cells were cultured). The chain recombines TRBV4-2 with TRBJ2-1; a possible D gene is TRBD1 (5 bases). CDR3 in DNA: TGTGCCAGCAGCCAAGATATCGCCCAGGGATTGCAGTTCTTC. Its protein product is CASSQDIAQGLQFF.